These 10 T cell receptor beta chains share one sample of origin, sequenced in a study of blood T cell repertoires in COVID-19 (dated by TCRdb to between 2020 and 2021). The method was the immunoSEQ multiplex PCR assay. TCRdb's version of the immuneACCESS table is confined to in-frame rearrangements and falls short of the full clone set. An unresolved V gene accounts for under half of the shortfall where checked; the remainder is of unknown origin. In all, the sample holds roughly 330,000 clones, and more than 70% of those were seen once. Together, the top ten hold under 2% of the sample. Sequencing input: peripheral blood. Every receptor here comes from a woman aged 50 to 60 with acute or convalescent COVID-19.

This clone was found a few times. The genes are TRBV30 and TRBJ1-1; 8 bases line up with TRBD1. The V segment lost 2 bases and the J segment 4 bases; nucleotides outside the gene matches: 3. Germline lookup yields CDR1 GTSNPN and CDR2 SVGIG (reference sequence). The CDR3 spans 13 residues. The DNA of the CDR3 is TGTGCCTGGAGTCGTACAGGGGGCACTGAAGCTTTCTTT. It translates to CAWSRTGGTEAFF.

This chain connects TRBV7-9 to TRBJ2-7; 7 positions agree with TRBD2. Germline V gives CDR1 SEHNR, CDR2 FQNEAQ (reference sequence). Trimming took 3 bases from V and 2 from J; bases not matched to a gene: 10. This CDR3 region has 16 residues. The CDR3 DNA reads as TGTGCCAGCAGCTTTTTTTACCCGGGGGGTACCTACGAGCAGTACTTC. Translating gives CASSFFYPGGTYEQYF.

In nucleotides, the CDR3 is TGTGCCAGCAGTTACTCGCCGCTAGTTACCGGGGAGCTGTTTTTT. This gives the protein CASSYSPLVTGELFF. The chain is built from TRBV6-2 or TRBV6-3 and TRBJ2-2; D is ambiguous. This CDR3 contains 15 residues. V gave up 0 bases and J gave up 5 bases, with 10 bases separating them. Germline CDR1 and CDR2: MNHEY and SVGEGT.

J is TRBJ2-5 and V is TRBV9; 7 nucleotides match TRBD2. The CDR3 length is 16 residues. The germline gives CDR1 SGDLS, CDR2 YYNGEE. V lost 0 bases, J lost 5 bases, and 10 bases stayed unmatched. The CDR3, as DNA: TGTGCCAGCAGCGTAGGAGTGAGCGGGGAGCGTGAGACCCAGTACTTC. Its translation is CASSVGVSGERETQYF.

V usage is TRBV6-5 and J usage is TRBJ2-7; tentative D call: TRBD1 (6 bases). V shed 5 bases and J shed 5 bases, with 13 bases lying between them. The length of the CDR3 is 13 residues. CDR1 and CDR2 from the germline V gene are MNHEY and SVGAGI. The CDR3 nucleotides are TGTGCCAGCAGTCGCACAGGGAGCCACGAGCAGTACTTC. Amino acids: CASSRTGSHEQYF.

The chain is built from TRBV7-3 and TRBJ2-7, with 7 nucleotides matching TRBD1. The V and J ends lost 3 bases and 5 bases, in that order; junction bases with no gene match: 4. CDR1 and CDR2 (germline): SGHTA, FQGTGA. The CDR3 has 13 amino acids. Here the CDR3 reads CASSFTDRDEQYF. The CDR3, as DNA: TGTGCCAGCAGCTTTACCGACAGGGACGAGCAGTACTTC.

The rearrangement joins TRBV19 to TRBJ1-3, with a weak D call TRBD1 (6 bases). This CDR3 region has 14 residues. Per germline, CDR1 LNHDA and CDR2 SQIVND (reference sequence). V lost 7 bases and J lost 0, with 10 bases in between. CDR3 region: CASNRAVSGNTIYF. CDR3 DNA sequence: TGTGCCAGTAACAGGGCGGTCTCTGGAAACACCATATATTTT.

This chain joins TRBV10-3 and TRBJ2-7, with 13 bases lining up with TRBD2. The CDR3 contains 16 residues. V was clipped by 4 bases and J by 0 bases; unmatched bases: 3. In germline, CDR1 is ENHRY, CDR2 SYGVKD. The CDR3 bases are TGTGCCATCAGTGGACTAGCGGGAGGAAACTCCTACGAGCAGTACTTC. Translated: CAISGLAGGNSYEQYF.

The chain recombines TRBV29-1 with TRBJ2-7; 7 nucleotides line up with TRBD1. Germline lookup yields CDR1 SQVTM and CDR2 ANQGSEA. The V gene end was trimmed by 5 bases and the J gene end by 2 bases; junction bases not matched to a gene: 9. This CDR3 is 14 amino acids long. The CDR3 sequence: CSVSHRGSAYEQYF. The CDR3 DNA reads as TGCAGCGTTTCCCACAGGGGCTCAGCCTACGAGCAGTACTTC.

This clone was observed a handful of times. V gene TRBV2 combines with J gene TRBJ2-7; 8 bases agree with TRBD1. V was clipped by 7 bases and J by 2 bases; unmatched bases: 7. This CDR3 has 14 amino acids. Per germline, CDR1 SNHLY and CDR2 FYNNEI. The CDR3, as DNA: TGTGCCAGCAACTCTCAGGGGGCCCCCTACGAGCAGTACTTC. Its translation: CASNSQGAPYEQYF.